This T cell receptor beta chain appears in the sequencing data of a study of OX40 agonist ivuxolimab in advanced cancers. Notes on the research overall: Ivuxolimab was a fully human IgG2 agonistic monoclonal antibody targeting the costimulatory receptor OX40 (CD134). Of the approximately 54 dose-escalation patients, hepatocellular carcinoma was present in about 20, melanoma in around 15, renal cell carcinoma in 9 and head and neck cancer in 9. Prior anti-PD-1, anti-PD-L1 or anti-CTLA-4 therapy was permitted, and checkpoint inhibitors had been received by roughly 40% of dose-escalation patients. Intravenous ivuxolimab was administered to patients every 2 weeks at six dose levels: 0.01, 0.1, 0.3, 1.5, 3 and 10 mg/kg. The paper covers the monotherapy dose-escalation part of the phase I ivuxolimab trial, which included N of about 56 patients. The purpose of peripheral TCRbeta sequencing was to test whether ivuxolimab changed TCR sequence diversity and led to clonal T-cell expansion. In the dose-escalation cohort, 75% to 85% of patients were male, and the mean age was roughly 60 years with a range of 23 to 79. Partial responses occurred in three dose-escalation patients, of whom one had hepatocellular carcinoma and two had cutaneous melanoma.

To sequence the TCRbeta CDR3 region, genomic DNA was isolated from the sorted cells. The immunoSEQ Assay was used for sequencing of TCRbeta CDR3 regions. TCRdb carries this immuneACCESS record with in-frame sequences only. Its versions omit some clonotypes, under half of them owing to an unresolved V gene in the studies checked, with the rest unexplained. This sample has roughly 68,000 clones in its table, and approximately 89% of those were observed once. 1% to 1.2% of the sample comes from the top ten. The trial excluded patients who had a history of autoimmune disease or were on systemic immunosuppression. Peripheral blood for TCR sequencing was collected from all dose cohorts at baseline, on cycle 4 day 1, and on cycle 7 day 1. Samples came from an open-label, multicenter, first-in-human phase I dose-escalation trial of ivuxolimab. The trial enrolled adults with locally advanced or metastatic head and neck squamous cell, hepatocellular, melanoma or renal cell carcinoma. CD4+ and CD8+ T cells were sorted separately from peripheral blood before TCR sequencing.

The CDR3 measures 14 amino acids from cysteine to phenylalanine. Solely the CDR3 DNA is kept, with 42 bases framed from the first base. CDR1 SNHLY and CDR2 FYNNEI are derived from the germline V gene. V is trimmed back by 5 bases and J by 2 bases, and the junction contains 4 bases that no gene match accounts for. Of note for this clone: Its antigen is not yet known. No much larger clone exists at a distance of one base, and base qualities are not known.

The full study reports these points: Low levels of normalized T-cell clonal expansion were also seen in some patients who did not respond. On average, CD8+ T cells showed more expanded clones than CD4+ T cells after ivuxolimab. At doses from 0.1 to 3.0 mg/kg, clonal expansion was seen in both CD4+ and CD8+ blood T cells between baseline and week 6. Which antigens the clonally expanded peripheral T cells were specific for was not determined. In the 0.1-3.0 mg/kg groups, partial responders had among the lowest normalized peripheral clonal expansion, particularly in CD8+ T cells.

The chain is made from TRBV2 and TRBJ2-3, with 7 bases aligning to TRBD2. The sample here was CD4+ or CD8+ T cells sorted from blood, taken in a trial of the OX40 agonist ivuxolimab. The clonotype was recovered from an adult with an advanced solid tumor such as melanoma, head and neck, liver or kidney cancer. This receptor has the CDR3 CASSTGTTTDTQYF. The DNA sequence is TGTGCCAGCAGTACCGGGACTACCACAGATACGCAGTATTTT. Reference TRBV2 and TRBJ2-3 proteins supply the regions before and after the CDR3; the full variable domain is: EPEVTQTPSHQVTQMGQEVILRCVPISNHLYFYWYRQILGQKVEFLVSFYNNEISEKSEIFDDQFSVERPDGSNFTLKIRSTKLEDSAMYFCASSTGTTTDTQYFGPGTRLTVL.